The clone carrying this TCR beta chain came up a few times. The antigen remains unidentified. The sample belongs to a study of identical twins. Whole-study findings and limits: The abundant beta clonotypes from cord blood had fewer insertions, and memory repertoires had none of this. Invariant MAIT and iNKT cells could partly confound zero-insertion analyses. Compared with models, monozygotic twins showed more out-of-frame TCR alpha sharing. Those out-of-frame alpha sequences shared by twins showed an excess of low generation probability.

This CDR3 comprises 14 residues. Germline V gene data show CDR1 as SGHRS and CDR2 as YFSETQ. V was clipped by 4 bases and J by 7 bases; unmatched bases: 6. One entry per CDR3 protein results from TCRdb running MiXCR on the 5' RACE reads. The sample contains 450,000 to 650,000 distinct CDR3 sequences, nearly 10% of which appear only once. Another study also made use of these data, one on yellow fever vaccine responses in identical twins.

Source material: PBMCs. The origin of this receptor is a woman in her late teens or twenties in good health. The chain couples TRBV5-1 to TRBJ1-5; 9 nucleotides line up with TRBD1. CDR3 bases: TGCGCCAGCAGCCCCGGGACAGGGCAACAGCCCCAGCATTTT. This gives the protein CASSPGTGQQPQHF.